The TCR beta chain under discussion was sequenced for a study of Graves' ophthalmopathy and Graves' hyperthyroidism. CDR3 regions of TCR beta were amplified from RNA transcripts. Second-round multiplex PCR followed a first-round RT-PCR using HTBI primers. TCRdb reanalysed the multiplex PCR reads using MiXCR and keeps one entry per CDR3 protein. The sample records 600,000 to 950,000 distinct CDR3 sequences, around 40% being singletons. The CDR3 loop spans 15 amino acids. Trimming took 0 bases from V and 6 from J, leaving 15 bases between them. Germline V gene data show CDR1 as PRHDT and CDR2 as FYEKMQ (reference sequence). This clonotype was seen only a few times.

This chain uses TRBV13 with TRBJ2-7; TRBD2 is a possible D gene (5 bases). The sequence derives from an adult man with Graves' ophthalmopathy. The specimen sequenced was peripheral blood. The CDR3 DNA is TGTGCCAGCAGCTTAGGCCTTAGCCAGCGGTCCGAGCAGTACTTC. Protein sequence: CASSLGLSQRSEQYF.